Following are 25 T cell receptor beta chains from one sample sequenced in a study of control samples from healthy donors and cancer patients. Generated by immunoSEQ multiplex PCR, the TCRdb table keeps only in-frame clones and is missing some. The table shows more than 100,000 clones, with roughly 89% occurring only once. The sample comprised PBMCs. Source of these receptors: a man aged 55 to 70 with lung cancer.

With regard to this clone: This sample includes further DNA sequences coding for the same CDR3. The chain combines TRBV5-1 with TRBJ1-3; tentative D call: TRBD1 (5 bases). The CDR3 is 15 amino acids. Trimming took off 0 bases at V and 0 bases at J, with 7 bases between the two ends. CDR1 SGHRS and CDR2 YFSETQ come from the germline V gene. CDR3 loop: CASSLEGSSGNTIYF. The CDR3 DNA sequence: TGCGCCAGCAGCTTGGAGGGGAGCTCTGGAAACACCATATATTTT.

V usage is TRBV2 and J usage is TRBJ2-5; D is ambiguous. The CDR3 extends over 13 amino acids. Germline lookup yields CDR1 SNHLY and CDR2 FYNNEI. V was pared by 8 bases and J by 12 bases, with 22 bases between. The CDR3 sequence: CASSADGKRPEYF. The CDR3 nucleotides read TGTGCCAGCTCGGCGGACGGCAAGCGACCGGAGTACTTC.

The CDR3 nucleotides are TGTGCCAGCAGCGATAGTAGGGGGCTGGAAGCTTTCTTT. This codes for CASSDSRGLEAFF. The rearrangement links TRBV9 to TRBJ1-1; 7 positions agree with TRBD1. The CDR3 covers 13 residues. Germline assignment: CDR1 SGDLS and CDR2 YYNGEE. V dropped 3 bases and J dropped 8; count of bases not matched to a gene: 7.

The chain has TRBV7-9 and TRBJ2-7; D call uncertain. The germline CDR1 and CDR2 sequences are SEHNR and FQNEAQ (reference sequence). There are 16 residues in the CDR3. Trimming cost V 1 base and J 2 bases, with 15 bases left between them. The CDR3 bases are TGTGCCAGCAGCTTAGGAATATACGGAAAGGCCTACGAGCAGTACTTC. Protein: CASSLGIYGKAYEQYF.

This clone has only one observation. This sequence joins TRBV5-5 and TRBJ2-7; D possibly matches TRBD1 or TRBD2 (5 bases each). V dropped 4 bases and J dropped 3 bases, with 20 bases sitting between them. The CDR3 runs 16 residues. Germline V gene sequence: CDR1 SGHKS, CDR2 YYEKEE (reference sequence). The DNA for the CDR3 is TGTGCCAGCAGCCCGCCCCCCCGGGACCTATACTACGAGCAGTACTTC. This sequence encodes CASSPPPRDLYYEQYF.

This clone came up a few times. The chain couples TRBV29-1 to TRBJ1-4; D may be TRBD1 (6 bases). CDR1 SQVTM and CDR2 ANQGSEA come from the germline V gene. Deletions cut 0 bases from V and 7 bases from J, with 15 bases between. The CDR3 length is 15 residues. As DNA, the CDR3 is TGCAGCGTTGAAGAAGAACAGGGTCGGGGTGAAAAACTGTTTTTT. Amino acid sequence: CSVEEEQGRGEKLFF.

This clone was found once. This chain joins TRBV5-1 and TRBJ2-5; either TRBD1 or TRBD2 may fit D (5 bases each). Trimming removed 5 bases at V and 5 bases at J, with 19 bases between. Per germline, CDR1 SGHRS and CDR2 YFSETQ. CDR3 length: 15 residues. DNA of the CDR3: TGCGCCAGCAGACACCCGGGACGCCAAGGGGAGACCCAGTACTTC. It specifies CASRHPGRQGETQYF.

This rearrangement joins TRBV24-1 to TRBJ2-6; D perhaps matches TRBD1 (5 bases). Trimming pared 7 bases from V and 0 bases from J, leaving 9 bases between. Germline CDR1 reads KGHDR; CDR2 reads SFDVKD. This CDR3 is built from 15 residues. The CDR3 here is CATRVRGSGANVLTF. DNA of the CDR3: TGTGCCACCAGGGTAAGGGGCTCTGGGGCCAACGTCCTGACTTTC.

The chain uses TRBV27 and TRBJ2-1, with 12 bases aligning to TRBD2. J gave up 2 bases and V 1 base, and 9 bases lay outside the gene matches. This CDR3 has 19 residues. Per germline, CDR1 MNHEY and CDR2 SMNVEV (reference sequence). For the CDR3, the DNA is TGTGCCAGCAGTTTATGGGGCCCTAGCGGGGGGGATACCTACAATGAGCAGTTCTTC. It is translated as CASSLWGPSGGDTYNEQFF.

J is TRBJ1-4 and V is TRBV5-1; 7 bases are shared with TRBD1. V dropped 4 bases and J dropped 0; count of bases not matched to a gene: 6. Germline CDR1 and CDR2: SGHRS and YFSETQ. The CDR3 spans 16 residues. In nucleotides, the CDR3 is TGCGCCAGCAGCCTCAGGGGGACTGCAACTAATGAAAAACTGTTTTTT. This translates into CASSLRGTATNEKLFF.

This clone was counted a few times. This chain joins TRBV11-1 and TRBJ1-1, with TRBD1 matching over 8 bases. From germline, CDR1 is SGHAT and CDR2 FQDESV (reference sequence). The V segment lost 2 bases and the J segment 7 bases; nucleotides outside the gene matches: 3. The CDR3 has 13 residues. In nucleotides, the CDR3 is TGTGCCAGCAGCTTATGGGGACAGGATGAAGCTTTCTTT. Amino acid sequence: CASSLWGQDEAFF.

This clone has only one observation. This rearrangement joins TRBV7-3 to TRBJ2-1; possible D gene TRBD1, 7 bases. Germline V gene data show CDR1 as SGHTA and CDR2 as FQGTGA. V lost 5 bases, J lost 1 base, and 15 bases lay in between. The CDR3 totals 16 residues. CDR3 nucleotide sequence: TGTGCCAGCAGCAAAGGGGGCGGGGCTTCCTACAATGAGCAGTTCTTC. Amino acids: CASSKGGGASYNEQFF.

The gene calls are TRBV5-1 and TRBJ2-3; D gene uncertain. Trimming took off 0 bases at V and 0 bases at J, with 5 bases between the two ends. Germline V gene lookup returns CDR1 SGHRS and CDR2 YFSETQ. CDR3 size: 14 residues. The CDR3 is CASSLATSTDTQYF. CDR3 DNA sequence: TGCGCCAGCAGCTTGGCGACTAGCACAGATACGCAGTATTTT.

The sample holds one count of this clone. The chain joins TRBV30 to TRBJ1-5; D is possibly TRBD1 (5 bases). CDR3 length: 15 residues. The germline gives CDR1 GTSNPN, CDR2 SVGIG (reference sequence). V lost 1 base, J lost 1 base, and 11 bases lay in between. CDR3 nucleotides: TGTGCCTGGAGTGGGGGCCTCGGGAGCAATCAGCCCCAGCATTTT. It codes for CAWSGGLGSNQPQHF.

J is TRBJ1-2 and V is TRBV5-1, with D uncertain. The CDR3 consists of 16 residues. V lost 0 bases and J 3 bases, leaving 15 bases between the germline ends. Looked up from germline, CDR1 is SGHRS and CDR2 is YFSETQ. The CDR3 DNA sequence: TGCGCCAGCAGCTTGGCCCTTGGGAGTTCCTACTATGGCTACACCTTC. Protein: CASSLALGSSYYGYTF.

The chain employs TRBV6-2 or TRBV6-3 and TRBJ1-2, with D possibly being TRBD1 (5 bases). Germline lookup yields CDR1 MNHEY and CDR2 SVGEGT. The CDR3 sequence is 18 residues long. Between the trimmed V and J ends, which lost 2 bases and 5 bases, there was a span of 24 bases. The CDR3 spells CASSYVPISRQPRYGYTF. CDR3 DNA: TGTGCCAGCAGTTACGTTCCTATCTCCAGACAGCCCCGGTATGGCTACACCTTC.

The sample holds one count of this clone. V gene TRBV7-2 combines with J gene TRBJ2-5; D ambiguous. Trimming left V 5 bases short and J 3 bases short, with 16 bases between. This CDR3 region has 15 residues. Germline V gene sequence: CDR1 SGHTA, CDR2 FQGNSA. The DNA for the CDR3 is TGTGCCAGCAGCCCCAGACTTTTAGAGGAAGAGACCCAGTACTTC. As protein: CASSPRLLEEETQYF.

The chain employs TRBV5-1 and TRBJ1-3; D not resolved. CDR3 length: 15 amino acids. Between the trimmed V and J ends, which lost 4 bases and 2 bases, there was a span of 13 bases. In germline, CDR1 is SGHRS, CDR2 YFSETQ. In DNA, the CDR3 is TGCGCCAGCAGCCCCGGTCGGGTACCTGGAAACACCATATATTTT. It yields the protein CASSPGRVPGNTIYF.

The V and J genes are TRBV6-6 and TRBJ2-4; D not resolved. This CDR3 comprises 15 residues. Per the germline V gene, CDR1 is MNHNY and CDR2 is SVGAGI (reference sequence). Trimming took off 11 bases at V and 1 base at J, with 18 bases between the two ends. The CDR3 loop is CAVKAVYSAKNIQYF. The CDR3 nucleotides read TGTGCCGTAAAGGCAGTCTACAGCGCCAAAAACATTCAGTACTTC.

This clone was observed a single time. The gene calls are TRBV5-4 and TRBJ2-3; D is possibly TRBD1 or TRBD2 (6 bases each). The germline V and J ends were trimmed by 5 bases and 0 bases, with 19 bases remaining between them. Looked up from germline, CDR1 is SGHNT and CDR2 is YYREEE (reference sequence). There are 17 residues in the CDR3. CDR3 bases: TGTGCCAGCAGTAGGGCCCCGGGGGCCTCTAGCACAGATACGCAGTATTTT. It translates to CASSRAPGASSTDTQYF.

This chain's CDR3 is CASSFDRTTEAFF. The DNA of the CDR3 is TGTGCCAGCAGCTTTGACAGGACCACTGAAGCTTTCTTT. The rearrangement links TRBV11-2 to TRBJ1-1; possibly TRBD1 for D (6 bases). Per the germline V gene, CDR1 is SGHAT and CDR2 is FQNNGV. The CDR3 is made up of 13 amino acids. V gave up 3 bases and J gave up 4 bases, with 9 bases separating them.

The chain recombines TRBV6-2 or TRBV6-3 with TRBJ2-7; D unresolved. V lost 5 bases and J lost 0, with 11 bases in between. This CDR3 contains 14 residues. Germline-derived CDR1 and CDR2 are MNHEY and SVGEGT. The CDR3 nucleotides read TGTGCCAGCAGTGTGCCGCCGAGCTCCTACGAGCAGTACGTC. Translation gives CASSVPPSSYEQYV.

This chain connects TRBV11-3 to TRBJ2-3; D is unclear. There are 15 residues in the CDR3. Between the trimmed V and J ends, which lost 5 bases and 0 bases, there was a span of 12 bases. CDR1 SGHNT and CDR2 YENEEA come from the germline V gene. DNA of the CDR3: TGTGCCAGCAGCCCCGGACGGTCTAGCACAGATACGCAGTATTTT. Translating gives CASSPGRSSTDTQYF.

V usage is TRBV6-5 and J usage is TRBJ2-5; TRBD1 agrees at 8 bases. The CDR3 has 15 residues. Germline trimming cut 5 bases from V and 4 bases from J; bases unmatched to any gene: 9. Germline CDR1 and CDR2: MNHEY and SVGAGI. DNA for the CDR3: TGTGCCAGCAGTCTCTTCGGACAGGGCCGAGAGACCCAGTACTTC. This gives the protein CASSLFGQGRETQYF.

The chain employs TRBV6-5 and TRBJ1-2; no clear D gene. V shed 0 bases and J shed 3 bases, with 8 bases lying between them. Germline values: CDR1 MNHEY, CDR2 SVGAGI. This CDR3 has 14 residues. CDR3 loop: CASSYSSGDYGYTF. CDR3 coding DNA: TGTGCCAGCAGTTACTCGAGCGGAGACTATGGCTACACCTTC.